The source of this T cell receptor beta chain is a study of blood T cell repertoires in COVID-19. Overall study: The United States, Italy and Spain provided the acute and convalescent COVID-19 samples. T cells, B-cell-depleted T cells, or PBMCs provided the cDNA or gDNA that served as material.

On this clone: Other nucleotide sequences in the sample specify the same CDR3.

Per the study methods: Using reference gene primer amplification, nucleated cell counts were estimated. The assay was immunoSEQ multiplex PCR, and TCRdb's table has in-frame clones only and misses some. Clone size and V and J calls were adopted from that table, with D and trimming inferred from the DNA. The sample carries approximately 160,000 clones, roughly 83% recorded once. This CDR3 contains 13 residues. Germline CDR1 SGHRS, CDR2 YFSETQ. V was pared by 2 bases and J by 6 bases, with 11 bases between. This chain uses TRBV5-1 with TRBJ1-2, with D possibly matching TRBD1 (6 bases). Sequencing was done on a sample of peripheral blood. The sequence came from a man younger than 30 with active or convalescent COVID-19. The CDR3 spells CASSLGQGNGYTF. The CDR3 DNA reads TGCGCCAGCAGCTTAGGGCAGGGGAATGGCTACACCTTC.